This entry is about one TCR beta chain. The antigen is undetermined. TCRdb recomputed calls from the 5' RACE reads with MiXCR, one row per CDR3 protein. The profile shows roughly 350,000 distinct CDR3 sequences, under 30% of them singletons. This sample stems from a study of T-cell memory formation after mild COVID-19. Study-wide points: Contracting clones, day 15 to 85, had balanced CD4/CD8, and later expanders favored CD4+.

CDR1 and CDR2 from the germline V gene are LNHNV and YYDKDF (reference sequence). The trim removed 2 bases at V and 6 bases at J, leaving 10 bases unmatched. There are 17 residues in the CDR3. The chain combines TRBV15 with TRBJ2-1; 10 bases are shared with TRBD2. The TCR was taken from an adult woman who had mild COVID-19 (a few samples of this study predate the infection). Cell type and time point are not known. The source material was PBMCs or a T cell subset sorted from them (not recorded which). The CDR3 nucleotides are TGTGCCACCAGCAGAAAATGGGCCGGGACTAGCGCCAATGAGCAGTTCTTC. Its protein is CATSRKWAGTSANEQFF.